The 23 T cell receptor beta chains below were found in one sample sequenced in a study of blood T cells in healthy people across ages. With a J-beta primer mix and a sample-barcoded 5' primer, a second PCR ran 7 to 11 cycles. In TCRdb, the 5' RACE reads were re-called with MiXCR into one record per CDR3 protein. Of around 800,000 distinct CDR3 sequences listed, about 47% are singletons. The specimen was blood. The receptors derive from a man at least 80 years old in good health.

The V and J genes are TRBV25-1 and TRBJ2-6; D possibly uses TRBD1 or TRBD2 (5 bases each). The germline V gene has CDR1 MGHDK and CDR2 SYGVNS. The CDR3 is 17 amino acids. V dropped 10 bases and J dropped 1 base, with 20 bases sitting between them. The CDR3 protein is CANLRDPTFSGANVLTF. The CDR3 nucleotides read TGTGCCAACCTCCGGGACCCAACCTTTTCTGGGGCCAACGTCCTGACTTTC.

This clonotype was counted at least ten times. This CDR3 reads CSVYEDPVRDTQYF. In nucleotides, the CDR3 is TGCAGTGTATATGAGGACCCGGTTCGAGATACGCAGTATTTT. The chain joins TRBV20-1 to TRBJ2-3; D not certain. V gave up 7 bases and J gave up 5 bases, with 19 bases separating them. This CDR3 contains 14 residues. Germline CDR1 is DFQATT and CDR2 is SNEGSKA (reference sequence).

CDR3 coding DNA: TGCAGCGTTGAAGTCCCCCCCCACTACGAGCAGTACTTC. Its protein is CSVEVPPHYEQYF. The chain joins TRBV29-1 to TRBJ2-4; no firm D call. The DNA end lines up better with TRBJ2-7; the J call may be wrong. The germline V gene has CDR1 SQVTM and CDR2 ANQGSEA. CDR3 length equals 13 residues.

This chain joins TRBV7-2 and TRBJ2-6, with 7 bases aligning to TRBD2. Per germline, CDR1 SGHTA and CDR2 FQGNSA. The CDR3 is 17 residues long. J was trimmed by 0 bases and V by 5 bases; bases with no gene match: 7. The CDR3: CASSPPSGPSGANVLTF. CDR3 sequence (DNA): TGTGCCAGCAGCCCGCCTAGCGGCCCCTCTGGGGCCAACGTCCTGACTTTC. The variable domain in full, with the rest retrieved from reference TRBV7-2 and TRBJ2-6, is GAGVSQSPSNKVTEKGKDVELRCDPISGHTALYWYRQSLGQGLEFLIYFQGNSAPDKSGLPSDRFSAERTGGSVSTLTIQRTQQEDSAVYLCASSPPSGPSGANVLTFGAGSRLTVL.

Remarks on this clonotype: The junction shows a germline mismatch at one end, possibly a read error. The CDR3 loop reads CTSSSTDRVNEQFF. DNA for the CDR3: TGTACCAGCTCCTCGACGGACAGGGTCAATGAGCAGTTCTTC. V usage is TRBV18 and J usage is TRBJ2-1, with 8 bases fitting TRBD1. Germline V gene data show CDR1 as KGHSH and CDR2 as LQKENI. CDR3 length: 14 amino acids.

The rearrangement links TRBV12-3 or TRBV12-4 to TRBJ1-1, with D perhaps TRBD1 (5 bases). Trimming cost V 10 bases and J 2 bases, with 17 bases left between them. This CDR3 has 14 amino acids. As DNA, the CDR3 is TGTGCCACCACCCCGGGACTCGGCAACACTGAAGCTTTCTTT. Encoded protein: CATTPGLGNTEAFF.

This clonotype was counted many times. J is TRBJ1-1 and V is TRBV12-3 or TRBV12-4; D is unresolved. V dropped 0 bases and J dropped 2 bases, with 4 bases sitting between them. The length of the CDR3 is 13 residues. This CDR3 reads CASSLAPNTEAFF. In DNA form, the CDR3 reads TGTGCCAGCAGTTTAGCTCCCAACACTGAAGCTTTCTTT.

The CDR3 is CASSHNAYNEQFF. CDR3 sequence (DNA): TGTGCCAGCAGCCACAACGCCTACAATGAGCAGTTCTTC. The chain uses TRBV27 and TRBJ2-1; no clear D gene. The CDR3 has 13 amino acids. The germline CDR1 and CDR2 sequences are MNHEY and SMNVEV (reference sequence). Deletions cut 6 bases from V and 2 bases from J, with 8 bases between.

This clonotype appeared a few times. The CDR3 spells CSVKDGSYNEQFF. As DNA, the CDR3 is TGCAGTGTAAAGGACGGCTCCTACAATGAGCAGTTCTTC. The chain is built from TRBV20-1 and TRBJ2-1; D call uncertain. Germline V gene data show CDR1 as DFQATT and CDR2 as SNEGSKA (reference sequence). Trimming left V 7 bases short and J 0 bases short, with 10 bases between. The CDR3 totals 13 residues.

In regard to this clonotype: Germline and junction disagree at one end, which may indicate a read error. The chain employs TRBV20-1 and TRBJ2-3, with a weak D call TRBD2 (6 bases). The V gene's germline CDR1 is DFQATT and CDR2 SNEGSKA (reference sequence). The CDR3 loop spans 15 amino acids. The CDR3 here is CSARVAGPTTDTRYF. CDR3 nucleotides: TGCAGTGCTAGAGTCGCGGGACCCACGACAGATACGCGGTATTTT.

This clonotype was picked up a small number of times. The V and J genes are TRBV3-1 and TRBJ2-7; no firm D call. The V gene's germline CDR1 is LGHDT and CDR2 YNNKEL (reference sequence). CDR3 size: 13 residues. V was pared by 5 bases and J by 0 bases, with 8 bases between. CDR3 loop: CASSEWDSYEQYF. The CDR3 region has the DNA TGTGCCAGCAGCGAATGGGACTCCTACGAGCAGTACTTC.

The CDR3 spells CASSSTRQAVTNEQFF. The CDR3 nucleotides are TGTGCCAGCAGCTCCACTAGACAGGCGGTTACCAATGAGCAGTTCTTC. The genes are TRBV7-9 and TRBJ2-1; the D gene is possibly TRBD1 (6 bases). The germline V gene encodes CDR1 SEHNR and CDR2 FQNEAQ (reference sequence). The V end was cut by 4 bases, the J end by 6 bases, with 19 bases between. This CDR3 is built from 16 residues.

The chain has TRBV3-1 and TRBJ2-7, with D uncertain. Trimming removed 2 bases from V and 1 base from J, with 9 bases in between. Germline CDR1 LGHDT, CDR2 YNNKEL (reference sequence). This CDR3 spans 14 amino acids. For the CDR3, the DNA is TGTGCCAGCAGCCAAAACAGCGCTTCCTACGAGCAGTACTTC. This codes for CASSQNSASYEQYF.

This clonotype came up many times. This chain links TRBV5-1 with TRBJ2-5, with D unresolved. Germline V CDR1 and CDR2: SGHRS, YFSETQ. The CDR3 has 11 amino acids. V shed 4 bases and J shed 4 bases, with 5 bases lying between them. CDR3 region: CASSNLETQYF. DNA for the CDR3: TGCGCCAGCAGCAACCTAGAGACCCAGTACTTC.

This clonotype was observed a handful of times. The CDR3 bases are TGCAGCGTAGAACAGACAGGGCCGGAGACCCAGTACTTC. Its translation: CSVEQTGPETQYF. V and J are TRBV29-1 and TRBJ2-5; 7 bases fit TRBD1. There are 13 residues in the CDR3. CDR1 SQVTM and CDR2 ANQGSEA come from the germline V gene. J lost 5 bases, V lost 6 bases, and 9 bases had no gene match.

This chain connects TRBV9 to TRBJ2-3; 10 nucleotides align to TRBD2. The V gene's germline CDR1 is SGDLS and CDR2 YYNGEE. Trimming cost V 6 bases and J 2 bases; bases outside gene matches: 6. The CDR3 runs to 15 residues. In DNA, the CDR3 is TGTGCCAGCAACTGGACTAGCGGAATCACAGATACGCAGTATTTT. This sequence encodes CASNWTSGITDTQYF.

This clonotype came up a few times. V is TRBV24-1 and J is TRBJ2-5, with 7 bases fitting TRBD1. The junction had 9 bases not matched to a gene; V was cut back by 7 bases and J by 5 bases. Germline V gene sequence: CDR1 KGHDR, CDR2 SFDVKD. The CDR3 has 14 residues. The chain's CDR3 is CATRETGFPETQYF. The CDR3 coding sequence is TGTGCCACCAGGGAGACAGGGTTCCCGGAGACCCAGTACTTC.

In the case of this clonotype: A much bigger clone sits one base away, suggesting this may be a read error. This sequence joins TRBV7-9 and TRBJ2-4; TRBD2 matches at 7 bases. The CDR3 loop spans 12 amino acids. V shed 8 bases, J shed 8 bases, and the junction held 6 bases outside the gene matches. From germline, CDR1 is SEHNR and CDR2 FQNEAQ (reference sequence). CDR3 nucleotides: TGTGCCAGCGGCTCCCGGGAGGACATTCAGTACTTC. This sequence encodes CASGSREDIQYF.

The chain is built from TRBV5-1 and TRBJ2-3; perhaps TRBD1 as D (5 bases). V lost 2 bases to trimming and J lost 10 bases, with 11 bases between them. Per germline, CDR1 SGHRS and CDR2 YFSETQ. CDR3 length: 12 residues. CDR3: CASSFDSVAQYF. The CDR3 DNA reads as TGCGCCAGCAGCTTTGACAGCGTCGCGCAGTATTTT.

This chain joins TRBV29-1 and TRBJ2-5; TRBD2 aligns across 9 bases. With V trimmed by 4 bases and J by 11 bases, 17 bases remained unmatched. Germline CDR1 is SQVTM and CDR2 is ANQGSEA. The CDR3 sequence is 15 residues long. CDR3 nucleotides: TGCAGCGTTGTAGGTAGCGGGGGAGGTCTTGCTGAGCAGTACTTC. Encoded protein: CSVVGSGGGLAEQYF.

The chain is built from TRBV2 and TRBJ2-1; 7 nucleotides align to TRBD1. Germline assignment: CDR1 SNHLY and CDR2 FYNNEI. After removal of 5 bases from V and 2 bases from J, the junction contained 3 bases not matched to a gene. There are 14 residues in the CDR3. DNA of the CDR3: TGTGCCAGCAGTCTGGACAGGACCTACAATGAGCAGTTCTTC. This translates into CASSLDRTYNEQFF.

With respect to this clonotype: A much more abundant neighbour one base away suggests this may be a read error. The J gene is TRBJ2-2, the V gene TRBV29-1; D remains ambiguous. Trimming took 2 bases from V and 3 from J, leaving 7 bases between them. Germline values: CDR1 SQVTM, CDR2 ANQGSEA. The CDR3 length is 13 residues. The CDR3 region is CSVESGDTGELFF. CDR3 DNA: TGCAGCGTTGAATCTGGGGACACCGGGGAGCTGTTTTTT.

The chain recombines TRBV7-2 with TRBJ2-3, with 9 bases that match TRBD1. Per the germline V gene, CDR1 is SGHTA and CDR2 is FQGNSA. This CDR3 has 16 residues. V lost 0 bases to trimming and J lost 3 bases; unmatched junction nucleotides: 4. Written as DNA, the CDR3 is TGTGCCAGCAGCTTAGCCGGGACAGGGAGAACAGATACGCAGTATTTT. Encoded protein: CASSLAGTGRTDTQYF.